The next 31 T cell receptor beta chains were all read from a single sample in a study of beta chain features in type 1 diabetes. The study reverse transcribed the entire isolated RNA, so it sequenced expressed TCRB transcripts. Assay used: immunoSEQ multiplex PCR; TCRdb lists only in-frame clones, some missing. The sample shows around 500,000 clones, approximately 28% of them seen only once. The sample comprised naive CD4+ T cells from blood. The origin of the receptors is a man aged 18 to 30 in good health.

This clone was detected only a few times. V gene TRBV6-5 combines with J gene TRBJ2-2, with a tentative D call TRBD2 (6 bases). V dropped 7 bases and J dropped 2 bases, with 11 bases sitting between them. From germline, CDR1 is MNHEY and CDR2 SVGAGI. This CDR3 spans 14 amino acids. The DNA of the CDR3 is TGTGCCAGCACAAGGGACTTCAACACCGGGGAGCTGTTTTTT. Translated: CASTRDFNTGELFF.

This clone was observed a few times. The rearrangement uses TRBV9 and TRBJ2-3; D not certain. The V end was cut by 3 bases, the J end by 1 base, with 12 bases between. This CDR3 has 15 residues. Germline assignment: CDR1 SGDLS and CDR2 YYNGEE. The CDR3 nucleotides are TGTGCCAGCAGCGCCTTCTCCCTGGGCACAGATACGCAGTATTTT. It yields the protein CASSAFSLGTDTQYF.

The chain uses TRBV11-2 and TRBJ2-1; D is undetermined. The length of the CDR3 is 12 residues. V dropped 2 bases and J dropped 3 bases, with 2 bases sitting between them. The germline CDR1 and CDR2 sequences are SGHAT and FQNNGV. CDR3 amino acids: CASSLLYNEQFF. CDR3 DNA: TGTGCCAGCAGCTTACTCTACAATGAGCAGTTCTTC.

The genes are TRBV29-1 and TRBJ2-3; no clear D. The CDR3 totals 16 residues. Trimming removed 3 bases at V and 0 bases at J, with 16 bases between. The germline gives CDR1 SQVTM, CDR2 ANQGSEA. The CDR3 sequence: CSVEGIPASSTDTQYF. The CDR3 nucleotides are TGCAGCGTTGAGGGGATCCCAGCTTCTAGCACAGATACGCAGTATTTT.

This clone was found a few times. The chain is built from TRBV7-2 and TRBJ1-2; D unclear. The germline V gene has CDR1 SGHTA and CDR2 FQGNSA. The CDR3 covers 13 residues. Deletions cut 1 base from V and 4 bases from J, with 7 bases between. The CDR3 bases are TGTGCCAGCAGCTTAGGATACAGCTATGGCTACACCTTC. The encoded protein is CASSLGYSYGYTF.

V and J are TRBV25-1 and TRBJ2-1, with TRBD2 identical over 7 bases. V lost 7 bases to trimming and J lost 5 bases; unmatched junction nucleotides: 11. The CDR3 sequence is 15 residues long. Germline V CDR1 and CDR2: MGHDK, SYGVNS. The CDR3 protein is CASTGVSGIHNEQFF. CDR3 in DNA: TGTGCCAGCACGGGGGTGAGCGGGATACACAATGAGCAGTTCTTC.

This clone was counted between two and nine times. This rearrangement joins TRBV29-1 to TRBJ2-2; D may match TRBD1 or TRBD2 (6 bases each). CDR1 SQVTM and CDR2 ANQGSEA come from the germline V gene. V shed 7 bases and J shed 5 bases, with 17 bases lying between them. This CDR3 has 14 residues. In nucleotides, the CDR3 is TGCAGCGCGATAAGCAGGGGAGGTACCGGGGAGCTGTTTTTT. Its protein is CSAISRGGTGELFF.

V is TRBV29-1 and J is TRBJ2-7, with D possibly being TRBD1 (6 bases). This CDR3 is 13 amino acids long. CDR1 and CDR2 (germline): SQVTM, ANQGSEA. Between the trimmed V and J ends, which lost 7 bases and 2 bases, there was a span of 15 bases. The CDR3 loop reads CSGGPDSAYEQYF. Here the CDR3 DNA reads TGCAGCGGTGGCCCGGACAGCGCCTACGAGCAGTACTTC.

This chain joins TRBV30 and TRBJ1-3; D gene uncertain. V was clipped by 3 bases and J by 0 bases, with 6 bases between them. Looked up from germline, CDR1 is GTSNPN and CDR2 is SVGIG (reference sequence). The CDR3 has 13 amino acids. The CDR3 loop is CAWRQSSGNTIYF. Written as DNA, the CDR3 is TGTGCCTGGAGGCAATCCTCTGGAAACACCATATATTTT. The variable domain in full, with the rest retrieved from reference TRBV30 and TRBJ1-3, is SQTIHQWPATLVQPVGSPLSLECTVEGTSNPNLYWYRQAAGRGLQLLFYSVGIGQISSEVPQNLSASRPQDRQFILSSKKLLLSDSGFYLCAWRQSSGNTIYFGEGSWLTVV.

This chain joins TRBV14 and TRBJ2-1, with D unresolved. This CDR3 spans 13 amino acids. The V gene lost 3 bases and the J gene lost 9 bases, with 12 bases spanning the gap. CDR1 SGHDN and CDR2 FVKESK come from the germline V gene. CDR3 DNA sequence: TGTGCCAGCAGCCAGCGGCTGATGGGTGAGCAGTTCTTC. This translates into CASSQRLMGEQFF.

The genes are TRBV30 and TRBJ1-1; D call uncertain. The V gene lost 2 bases and the J gene lost 1 base, with 11 bases spanning the gap. This CDR3 spans 14 amino acids. CDR1 GTSNPN and CDR2 SVGIG come from the germline V gene (reference sequence). CDR3 region: CAWSYPSANTEAFF. In DNA form, the CDR3 reads TGTGCCTGGAGTTATCCCTCGGCGAACACTGAAGCTTTCTTT.

The rearrangement joins TRBV29-1 to TRBJ1-4; maybe TRBD1 (6 bases). Germline-derived CDR1 and CDR2 are SQVTM and ANQGSEA. CDR3 length: 13 residues. The V end lost 6 bases, the J end lost 3 bases, and 11 bases lay between the germline ends. The CDR3 DNA follows: TGCAGCGTCGGAAGGGGGGCTAATGAAAAACTGTTTTTT. It specifies CSVGRGANEKLFF.

This clone was observed once. This sequence joins TRBV5-4 and TRBJ2-4, with TRBD2 matching 7 bases. This CDR3 region has 15 residues. The V segment lost 2 bases and the J segment 5 bases; nucleotides outside the gene matches: 7. Germline V gene data show CDR1 as SGHNT and CDR2 as YYREEE (reference sequence). CDR3 in DNA: TGTGCCAGCAGCTTCGGAGGTCTAGCGGAAAACATTCAGTACTTC. It yields the protein CASSFGGLAENIQYF.

In nucleotides, the CDR3 is TGTGCCAGCACCAGTTACACCGGGGAGCTGTTTTTT. Its protein product is CASTSYTGELFF. The V call is TRBV9, the J call TRBJ2-2; D unclear. V was pared by 6 bases and J by 3 bases, with 6 bases between. The CDR3 runs 12 residues. Per the germline V gene, CDR1 is SGDLS and CDR2 is YYNGEE. The full variable domain, in which reference TRBV9 and TRBJ2-2 provide the parts outside the CDR3, is DSGVTQTPKHLITATGQRVTLRCSPRSGDLSVYWYQQSLDQGLQFLIQYYNGEERAKGNILERFSAQQFPDLHSELNLSSLELGDSALYFCASTSYTGELFFGEGSRLTVL.

This clone was seen a few times. The chain links TRBV30 to TRBJ1-2; maybe TRBD1 (5 bases). V lost 8 bases to trimming and J lost 8 bases, with 21 bases between them. The V gene's germline CDR1 is GTSNPN and CDR2 SVGIG (reference sequence). The CDR3 runs to 13 residues. This CDR3 reads CAQGVQRGWGYTF. DNA for the CDR3: TGTGCCCAAGGGGTACAGAGAGGTTGGGGCTACACCTTC.

With respect to this clone: Other nucleotide sequences from this sample produce the same CDR3. This sequence joins TRBV9 and TRBJ2-2; TRBD2 might be the D (5 bases). Per the germline V gene, CDR1 is SGDLS and CDR2 is YYNGEE. This CDR3 has 13 amino acids. V gave up 2 bases and J gave up 4 bases, with 6 bases separating them. For the CDR3, the DNA is TGTGCCAGCAGCGTTGCGGGCACCGGGGAGCTGTTTTTT. Amino acid sequence: CASSVAGTGELFF.

The V gene is TRBV28, the J gene TRBJ2-2; 8 bases are shared with TRBD2. Germline trimming cut 5 bases from V and 0 bases from J; bases unmatched to any gene: 8. The length of the CDR3 is 17 residues. Germline values: CDR1 MDHEN, CDR2 SYDVKM. CDR3 nucleotides: TGTGCCAGCAGTCTCCTCCAGACTAGCGCGAACACCGGGGAGCTGTTTTTT. Protein sequence: CASSLLQTSANTGELFF.

The chain uses TRBV25-1 and TRBJ1-1; no clear D gene. With 6 bases removed from V and 11 bases from J, the gap between germline ends came to 13 bases. Germline V gene data show CDR1 as MGHDK and CDR2 as SYGVNS. The length of the CDR3 is 11 residues. DNA of the CDR3: TGTGCCAGCAGCGAAACCTGGCGGGCTTTCTTT. This sequence encodes CASSETWRAFF.

This clone has just a few counts. This chain connects TRBV10-3 to TRBJ2-7; D gene ambiguous. Deletions cut 4 bases from V and 2 bases from J, with 9 bases between. The CDR3 is made up of 13 amino acids. Germline V CDR1 and CDR2: ENHRY, SYGVKD. CDR3 loop: CAISVRQAYEQYF. Written as DNA, the CDR3 is TGTGCCATCAGTGTCCGGCAGGCCTACGAGCAGTACTTC.

The chain couples TRBV25-1 to TRBJ2-3, with D perhaps matching TRBD2 (5 bases). The CDR3 runs to 13 residues. Trimming shortened V by 1 base and J by 3 bases, and 5 bases separated the two germline ends. Germline lookup yields CDR1 MGHDK and CDR2 SYGVNS. CDR3 amino acids: CASSEWETDTQYF. CDR3 sequence (DNA): TGTGCCAGCAGTGAATGGGAGACAGATACGCAGTATTTT.

This clone was seen a few times. The V and J genes are TRBV27 and TRBJ2-5; D gene ambiguous. The CDR3 contains 11 residues. Trimming shortened V by 4 bases and J by 5 bases, and 5 bases separated the two germline ends. Germline lookup yields CDR1 MNHEY and CDR2 SMNVEV (reference sequence). DNA of the CDR3: TGTGCCAGCAGTTCCCGGGAGACCCAGTACTTC. Protein product: CASSSRETQYF.

The genes are TRBV2 and TRBJ2-3, with unresolved D. Germline assignment: CDR1 SNHLY and CDR2 FYNNEI. The CDR3 consists of 12 residues. Trimming pared 6 bases from V and 4 bases from J, leaving 8 bases between. The CDR3 loop is CASSPKPDTQYF. The CDR3 DNA reads as TGTGCCAGCAGCCCTAAACCAGATACGCAGTATTTT.

A single count supports this clone. This sample also contains other DNA sequences that code for the same CDR3. The rearrangement links TRBV9 to TRBJ2-1; no clear D gene. There are 15 residues in the CDR3. V was clipped by 0 bases and J by 0 bases, with 7 bases between them. CDR1 and CDR2 from the germline V gene are SGDLS and YYNGEE. The CDR3 reads CASSVGPSSYNEQFF. As DNA, the CDR3 is TGTGCCAGCAGCGTAGGTCCGAGCTCCTACAATGAGCAGTTCTTC.

This clone was seen a few times. V usage is TRBV30 and J usage is TRBJ1-6; TRBD1 agrees at 8 bases. Germline V gives CDR1 GTSNPN, CDR2 SVGIG (reference sequence). The CDR3 contains 12 residues. CDR3 sequence (DNA): TGTGCGGAGGGACAGGTCAAATCACCCCTCCACTTT. This sequence encodes CAEGQVKSPLHF.

This clone occurred a few times. The same CDR3 can be traced to other DNA sequences in this sample. The chain combines TRBV29-1 with TRBJ2-3, with 7 bases matching TRBD1. Germline V gene data show CDR1 as SQVTM and CDR2 as ANQGSEA. The J segment lost 2 bases and the V segment lost 6 bases, leaving 5 bases of the junction unmatched. There are 13 residues in the CDR3. The CDR3 is CSVAGTVTDTQYF. The CDR3 DNA sequence: TGCAGCGTCGCCGGGACAGTCACAGATACGCAGTATTTT.

The V and J genes are TRBV9 and TRBJ2-2; 9 bases are a match to TRBD2. Per germline, CDR1 SGDLS and CDR2 YYNGEE. V lost 4 bases and J lost 6; bases outside the gene matches: 7. There are 15 residues in the CDR3. Written as DNA, the CDR3 is TGTGCCAGCAGCCGAGCTAGCGGGATGGCCGGGGAGCTGTTTTTT. Its protein product is CASSRASGMAGELFF.

This clone occurred a few times. This rearrangement joins TRBV7-3 to TRBJ2-4, with D perhaps TRBD1 (6 bases). The germline V and J ends were trimmed by 5 bases and 9 bases, with 14 bases remaining between them. Germline lookup yields CDR1 SGHTA and CDR2 FQGTGA. This CDR3 comprises 13 residues. CDR3: CASSITGLGIQYF. CDR3 bases: TGTGCCAGCAGCATCACAGGGTTAGGCATTCAGTACTTC.

This clone was detected only a few times. J is TRBJ2-3 and V is TRBV9; D gene ambiguous. The CDR3 runs 15 residues. The V and J ends lost 4 bases and 0 bases respectively, with 12 bases between them. The germline V gene has CDR1 SGDLS and CDR2 YYNGEE. The CDR3 sequence: CASSSTTLSTDTQYF. Here the CDR3 DNA reads TGTGCCAGCAGCTCGACGACCCTCAGCACAGATACGCAGTATTTT. The full variable domain, rest sourced from reference TRBV9 and TRBJ2-3, is DSGVTQTPKHLITATGQRVTLRCSPRSGDLSVYWYQQSLDQGLQFLIQYYNGEERAKGNILERFSAQQFPDLHSELNLSSLELGDSALYFCASSSTTLSTDTQYFGPGTRLTVL.

This clone was detected only a few times. This chain uses TRBV30 with TRBJ2-7; 9 bases line up with TRBD2. Germline V gives CDR1 GTSNPN, CDR2 SVGIG (reference sequence). This CDR3 region has 16 residues. J lost 6 bases, V lost 0 bases, and 12 bases had no gene match. The CDR3 spells CAWSVRVRREGLEQYF. DNA of the CDR3: TGTGCCTGGAGTGTACGTGTCCGGCGGGAGGGCCTCGAGCAGTACTTC. The full variable domain, in which reference TRBV30 and TRBJ2-7 provide the parts outside the CDR3, is SQTIHQWPATLVQPVGSPLSLECTVEGTSNPNLYWYRQAAGRGLQLLFYSVGIGQISSEVPQNLSASRPQDRQFILSSKKLLLSDSGFYLCAWSVRVRREGLEQYFGPGTRLTVT.

This clone turned up a few times. The chain links TRBV14 to TRBJ2-7, with 8 positions matching TRBD2. J gave up 6 bases and V 5 bases, and 0 bases lay outside the gene matches. Germline V gene data show CDR1 as SGHDN and CDR2 as FVKESK. This CDR3 has 11 amino acids. As DNA, the CDR3 is TGTGCCAGCAGCACTAGCGGCGAGCAGTACTTC. Amino acid sequence: CASSTSGEQYF.

This clone was observed a handful of times. This CDR3 is CAWSVRRTSGTKETQYF. The CDR3 coding sequence is TGTGCCTGGAGTGTACGGAGGACTAGCGGGACCAAAGAGACCCAGTACTTC. The rearrangement links TRBV30 to TRBJ2-5, with TRBD2 matching 12 bases. V shed 0 bases, J shed 3 bases, and the junction held 8 bases outside the gene matches. There are 17 residues in the CDR3. Germline CDR1 GTSNPN, CDR2 SVGIG (reference sequence).